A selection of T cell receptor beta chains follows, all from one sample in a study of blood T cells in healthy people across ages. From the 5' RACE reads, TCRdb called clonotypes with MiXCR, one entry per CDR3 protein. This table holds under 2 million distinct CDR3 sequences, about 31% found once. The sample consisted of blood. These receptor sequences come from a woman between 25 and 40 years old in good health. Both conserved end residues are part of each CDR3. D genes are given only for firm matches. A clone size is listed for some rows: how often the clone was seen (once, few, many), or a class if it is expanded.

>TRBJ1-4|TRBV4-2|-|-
TGTGCCAGCAGCCAAGATCGTGAAGGGGCCACTAATGAAAAACTGTTTTTT
CASSQDREGATNEKLFF
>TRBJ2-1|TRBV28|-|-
TGTGCCAGCGGCTTCCCATCCCCGTCCGGCAATGAGCAGTTCTTC
CASGFPSPSGNEQFF
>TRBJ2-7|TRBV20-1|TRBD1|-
TGCAGTGCTAGCGGACCCGGGACAGGGTCCCACGAGCAGTACTTC
CSASGPGTGSHEQYF
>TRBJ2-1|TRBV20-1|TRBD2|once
TGCAGTGCTCCCGAGGCTAGCGGGGGTCAAGAGACCCAGTTCTTC
CSAPEASGGQETQFF
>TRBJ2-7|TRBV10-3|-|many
TGTGCCATCAGTGAGTCGTGGGGAACCAGCGAGCAGTACTTC
CAISESWGTSEQYF
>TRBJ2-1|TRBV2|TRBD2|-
TGTGCCAGCAGCTCTCCAGCGGGGGGCCCAAGCTCCTACAATGAGCAGTTCTTC
CASSSPAGGPSSYNEQFF
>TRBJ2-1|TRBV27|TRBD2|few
TGTGCCAGCAGTTTATATTCTAGCGGGAGACTCTACAATGAGCAGTTCTTC
CASSLYSSGRLYNEQFF
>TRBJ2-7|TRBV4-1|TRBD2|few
TGCGCCAGCAGCCAAGGCTACCTTCTAGCGGGGGGGCAGGCCTACGAGCAGTACTTC
CASSQGYLLAGGQAYEQYF
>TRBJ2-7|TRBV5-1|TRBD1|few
TGCGCCAGCAGCAGCACCCTGACAGGGAGTCACGAGCAGTACTTC
CASSSTLTGSHEQYF
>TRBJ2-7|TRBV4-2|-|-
TGTGCCAGCAGGTCCGAGGGGGGGAGGTTAGAGCAGTACTTC
CASRSEGGRLEQYF
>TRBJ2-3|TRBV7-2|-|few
TGTGCCAGCAGCCCTACCCGGAAGTCTAGCACAGATACGCAGTATTTT
CASSPTRKSSTDTQYF
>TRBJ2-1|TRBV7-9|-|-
TGTGCCAGCAGCTTATTAGTCCCTCGATACAATGAGCAGTTCTTC
CASSLLVPRYNEQFF
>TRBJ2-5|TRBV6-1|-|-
TGTGCCTCCCAATTGACTATACGGAATGAGCAGTACTTC
CASQLTIRNEQYF
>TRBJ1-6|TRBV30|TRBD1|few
TGTGCCTGGAGACCGGGACAGGGGCTTTCGCCCCTCCACTTT
CAWRPGQGLSPLHF
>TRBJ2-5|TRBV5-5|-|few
TGTGCCAGCAGCACAGACGGCACGACCCAGTACTTC
CASSTDGTTQYF
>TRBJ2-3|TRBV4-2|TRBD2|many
TGTGCCAGCAGCCAAGGGGGACTAGCGGGACGTGGAGATACGCAGTATTTT
CASSQGGLAGRGDTQYF
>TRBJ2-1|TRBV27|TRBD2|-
TGTGACAGCAGTTTCCTCCGGACTAGCGGGAGGGGTTATGAGCAGTTCTTC
CDSSFLRTSGRGYEQFF
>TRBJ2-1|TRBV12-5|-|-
TGTGCTAGTGGTTTGGTTTTGGGCAATGAGCAGTTCTTC
CASGLVLGNEQFF
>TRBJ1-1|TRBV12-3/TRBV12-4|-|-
TGTGCCAGCACCGAAAACCCAGGCACTGAAGCTTTCTTT
CASTENPGTEAFF
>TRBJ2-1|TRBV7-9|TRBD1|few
TGTGCCAGCAGCGTCTACGGGACAGGGACCGATGAGCAGTTCTTC
CASSVYGTGTDEQFF
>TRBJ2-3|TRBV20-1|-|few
TGCAGTGCTAGATATCCCTCGTACGCGCAGTATTTT
CSARYPSYAQYF
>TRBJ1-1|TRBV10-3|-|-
TGTGCCATCAGTGATGTCCGATTGAACACTGAAGCTTTCTTT
CAISDVRLNTEAFF
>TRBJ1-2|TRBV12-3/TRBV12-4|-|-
TGTGCCAGCAGCGAACAGGGCCCCTATGGCTACACCTTC
CASSEQGPYGYTF
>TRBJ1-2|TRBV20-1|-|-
TGCAGTGCCCGAGAGGAGGGATGGGATGGCTACACCTTC
CSAREEGWDGYTF
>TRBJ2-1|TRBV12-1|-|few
TGTGCCAGCAGCCTTCTCCCGGGCACCTACAATGAGCAGTTCTTC
CASSLLPGTYNEQFF
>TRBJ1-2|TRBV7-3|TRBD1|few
TGTGCCAGCAGACAGGGGGGAGGCGACTATGGCTACACCTTC
CASRQGGGDYGYTF
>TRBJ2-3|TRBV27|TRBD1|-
TGTGCCAGCAGTTTATGGGACAGGGCCCTATCGGGATTACCAGATACGCAGTATTTT
CASSLWDRALSGLPDTQYF
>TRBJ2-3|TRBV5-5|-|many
TGTGCCAGCAGCGGGGAATCGGATACGCAGTATTTT
CASSGESDTQYF
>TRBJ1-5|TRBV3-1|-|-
TGTGCCAGCAGCCAAGCCCGAGGGGGTCAGCCCCAGCATTTT
CASSQARGGQPQHF
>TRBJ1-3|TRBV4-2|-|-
TGTGCCAGCAGCCAAGACAAGGACAGCTCTGGAAACACCATATATTTT
CASSQDKDSSGNTIYF
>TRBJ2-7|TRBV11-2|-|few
TGTGCCAGCAGCTTAGTTGGACGTGCCTACGAGCAGTACTTC
CASSLVGRAYEQYF
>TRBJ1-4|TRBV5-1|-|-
TGCGCCAGCAGCTCGGAGGGACCGGAGGGGAAACTGTTTTTT
CASSSEGPEGKLFF
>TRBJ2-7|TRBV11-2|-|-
TGTGCCAGCAGCGACGATGGGCGGCGTGGCTACGAGCAGTACTTC
CASSDDGRRGYEQYF
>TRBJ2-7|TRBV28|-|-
TGTGCCAGCAGCACCGCACGGGGTCAACTTGCCTACGAGCAGTACTTC
CASSTARGQLAYEQYF
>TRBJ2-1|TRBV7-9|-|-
TGTGCCAGCAGCGACGGGTCATGGGCGGGCGTGATTAATGAGCAGTTCTTC
CASSDGSWAGVINEQFF
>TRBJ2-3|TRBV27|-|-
TGTGCCAGCAGCCGCGGATATACTTGGACTAGCACAGATACGCAGTATTTT
CASSRGYTWTSTDTQYF
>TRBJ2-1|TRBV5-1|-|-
TGCGCCAGCAGCTTGGATGGGAGCCCCGGCAATGAGCAGTTCTTC
CASSLDGSPGNEQFF
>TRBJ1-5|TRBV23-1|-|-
TGCGCCAGCAGTCAATCCAAGACACCGAATCAGCCCCAGCATTTT
CASSQSKTPNQPQHF
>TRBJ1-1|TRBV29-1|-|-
TGCAGCGTCGATACGGGTCAGGGAGTTCACGGCACTGAAGCTTTCTTT
CSVDTGQGVHGTEAFF
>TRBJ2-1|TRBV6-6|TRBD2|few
TGTGCCAGCAGTTACCTGGGGACTAACAATGAGCAGTTCTTC
CASSYLGTNNEQFF
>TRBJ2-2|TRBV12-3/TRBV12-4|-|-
TGTGCCAGCAGTTTTATTAGCGGACTCTCCGGAACCGGGGAGCTGTTTTTT
CASSFISGLSGTGELFF